This record looks at one TCR beta chain sequence and its context. There are a few counts of this clonotype. Its recognized antigen is unknown. Nothing much larger sits one base from this clone, and base qualities are not available. The approximately 40 donors, aged 6 to 90 years, were systemically healthy Caucasian individuals from Russia. Each donor gave 8 to 10 milliliters of peripheral blood, drawn into EDTA-treated Vacutainer tubes. PBMCs were isolated by Ficoll-Paque density-gradient centrifugation, with at least 6 million obtained per sample. Total RNA was extracted from PBMCs with Trizol reagent, with at least 5 micrograms obtained per sample. For every donor, an aliquot of PBMCs went through flow cytometry to measure the percentages of naive CD45RAhigh/CD27high T cells. This sample was included in a study of blood T cells in healthy people across ages (dated by TCRdb to between 2015 and 2016). As for the study more broadly: In model experiments, template switching captured roughly one uniquely barcoded TCR beta cDNA molecule for every two T cells. Age-related changes in TCR beta repertoire diversity were measured in the study by deep sequencing normalized with unique cDNA molecular identifiers. The donors were split into four age groups: young (average 16 years), middle-aged (about 40), aged (roughly 68) and long-lived (under 90). To avoid experimental bias, donors of different ages were randomly spread across the sequencing lanes. Two additional independent replicas of 1 million unique cDNA reads from the same blood draw were analyzed for two donors (one aged 18 to 29 and one aged 80 or older). Summary of the overall study and its limitations: The percentage of naive T cells measured by flow cytometry correlated strongly with observed TCR beta diversity. The long-lived group showed more naive CD4+ T cells, fewer expanded clones and increased TCR diversity than the aged group, suggesting age selection. Observed TCR beta diversity per million T cells fell roughly linearly with age, and a significant reduction was already apparent by age around 36. Estimates of total diversity from one million sequenced T cells were regarded as lower bounds and underestimates. Because profiling used bulk unsorted PBMCs, naive and antigen-experienced compartments could not be compared conclusively. Because the CMV infection status of the donors was unknown, age-related changes in expanded clonotypes may potentially have been confounded.

CDR1 and CDR2 (ENHRY, SYGVKD) derive from the germline V gene. From the cysteine up to the phenylalanine, the CDR3 has a length of 16 residues. Kept here is only the CDR3 DNA, which spans 48 bases and is read in frame from base 1. Relative to germline, V is 3 bases shorter and J is 1 base shorter, with 14 bases between their ends. The library was prepared using 5' RACE. For sequencing, an Illumina HiSeq 2500 was employed. A second PCR of roughly 7 to 12 cycles was run with a J-beta primer mix and a sample-barcoded 5' primer. A unique molecular identifier was introduced onto each TCR beta cDNA molecule by a template-switch 5' adaptor carrying 12 random nucleotides. Each sample yielded at least 3 million CDR3-containing paired-end reads. First-strand cDNA was synthesized from all RNA with the Mint cDNA synthesis kit, primed by a TRBC-specific oligonucleotide. After uracil-DNA glycosylase treatment, a first 18-cycle PCR used universal primers M1SS and BC2_uni_R on all cDNA. The original pipeline was this. Each sample was normalized by randomly selecting 1 million high-quality reads, each carrying a distinct molecular identifier. Reads sharing molecular identifiers were discarded rather than binned into consensus sequences. MiTCR, run with a Q25 quality threshold and the strictest error-elimination algorithm, handled CDR3 identification, clonotype clustering and error correction. A nonparametric unseen species model with Euler transformation was used to estimate a lower bound on total TCR beta diversity. TCRdb passed the public sequencing reads through fastp at Q25 and MiXCR, retaining productive beta sequences. When rows share a CDR3 protein, they turn into one entry using the most common DNA and genes. TCRdb, not the authors, supplied the V and J calls. The sample records 1.5 million to 2 million distinct CDR3 sequences, 28% of which are singletons. The top ten clones comprise around 7.7% of the sample.

The TCR comes from a woman in her 30s in good health. The specimen sequenced was blood. The rearranged segments are TRBV10-3 and TRBJ2-3; the D gene is perhaps TRBD2, on 5 matching bases. This receptor has the CDR3 CAISEYSGAGTDTQYF. The bases read TGTGCCATCAGTGAATACAGCGGAGCTGGCACAGATACGCAGTATTTT.